A single TCR beta chain is shown here with its context. Its antigen remains unidentified. The PCR template was genomic DNA. A primer set of 30 forward and 13 reverse primers amplified the CDR3. MiXCR, applied by TCRdb to the multiplex PCR reads, yields one record per CDR3 protein. Here the sample spans about 290,000 distinct CDR3 sequences, more than 45% being singletons. This sample was taken from a study of type 1 and type 2 diabetes patients. Whole-study findings and limits: Type 2 diabetes and control samples shared highly correlated V and J usage, averaging around 0.97. A median of one highly-expanded CD4+ clone, covering 3% to 4.5% of reads, occurred in type 2 diabetes.

Material: peripheral blood mononuclear cells (PBMCs). The sequence was collected from a man younger than 30 with type 2 diabetes.

The CDR3: CASRLGGPPYEQYF. In DNA form, the CDR3 reads TGTGCCAGCAGGCTCGGGGGGCCCCCCTACGAGCAGTACTTC. V and J are TRBV28 and TRBJ2-7; D may be TRBD2 (7 bases). The germline CDR1 and CDR2 sequences are MDHEN and SYDVKM. Deletions cut 6 bases from V and 2 bases from J, with 14 bases between. The CDR3 sequence is 14 residues long. The full variable domain, its missing parts supplied by reference TRBV28 and TRBJ2-7, is DVKVTQSSRYLVKRTGEKVFLECVQDMDHENMFWYRQDPGLGLRLIYFSYDVKMKEKGDIPEGYSVSREKKERFSLILESASTNQTSMYLCASRLGGPPYEQYFGPGTRLTVT.